Sequencing of this TCR beta chain was carried out in a study of cytomegalovirus exposure and HLA in healthy donors. Background on the study: There were more than 350 genotyped donors. Of these, 81% fell in the genetic ancestry cluster associated with self-reported Caucasian donors. General study points: The HLA-A and HLA-B alleles of most subjects were reportedly predicted accurately from TCR beta sequences.

Trimming removed 3 bases from V and 3 bases from J, with 12 bases in between. This CDR3 has 15 amino acids. Germline values: CDR1 MDHEN, CDR2 SYDVKM. With regard to this clone: Antigen specificity is unknown.

Amplification used 60 Vbeta primers and 13 Jbeta primers. Sequencing was performed with immunoSEQ multiplex PCR; in TCRdb, only in-frame clones are kept and a portion is missing. The top ten clones hold 2% to 2.5% of a sample with about 270,000 clones, about 75% of them seen once. The TCR sequence derives from a female donor in good health and CMV-seronegative. The sequenced sample consisted of PBMCs. The chain links TRBV28 to TRBJ1-5; tentatively, D is TRBD1 (5 bases). CDR3 nucleotides: TGTGCCAGCAGTTTTAGACAGAGCTACAATCAGCCCCAGCATTTT. Protein sequence: CASSFRQSYNQPQHF. The full variable domain, completed using reference TRBV28 and TRBJ1-5, is DVKVTQSSRYLVKRTGEKVFLECVQDMDHENMFWYRQDPGLGLRLIYFSYDVKMKEKGDIPEGYSVSREKKERFSLILESASTNQTSMYLCASSFRQSYNQPQHFGDGTRLSIL.